These T cell receptor beta chains were read from a single sample in a study of blood T cell repertoires in COVID-19. Some clones are missing from TCRdb's copy, which holds only in-frame ones; the method was immunoSEQ multiplex PCR. Found here are over 350,000 clones, about nine tenths of them singletons; the top ten hold more than 1.4%. Specimen: peripheral blood. The source is a woman between 25 and 40 years old with active or convalescent COVID-19. The CDR3 runs from the conserved cysteine through the conserved F or W. A D gene is named only where the DNA matches it firmly. Some rows have no size entry. The others give once, few or many, or a class for an expanded clone.

d_gene	j_gene	abundance	v_gene	CDR3aa	CDR3nt
TRBD1	TRBJ2-3	.	TRBV19	CASGQGLPDTQYF	TGTGCCAGTGGACAGGGTTTACCGGATACGCAGTATTTT
.	TRBJ2-1	.	TRBV27	CASRPLSSSYNEQFF	TGTGCCAGCAGACCCCTCTCGAGCTCCTACAATGAGCAGTTCTTC
.	TRBJ1-2	.	TRBV5-4	CASSFGRGGYGYTF	TGTGCCAGCAGCTTCGGCCGGGGGGGCTATGGCTACACCTTC
.	TRBJ2-5	.	TRBV15	CATTSWTLPGETQYF	TGTGCCACCACTTCATGGACTCTTCCCGGGGAGACCCAGTACTTC
.	TRBJ1-3	.	TRBV3-1/TRBV3-2	CASSLGGAGNTIYF	TGTGCCAGCAGCCTAGGGGGGGCTGGAAACACCATATATTTT
TRBD2	TRBJ2-2	.	TRBV3-1/TRBV3-2	CASSHGTSLAGELFF	TGTGCCAGCAGCCATGGGACTAGCCTCGCCGGGGAGCTGTTTTTT
TRBD1	TRBJ2-5	.	TRBV10-2	CASSEGTGGQETQYF	TGCGCCAGCAGTGAGGGGACAGGGGGCCAGGAGACCCAGTACTTC
TRBD1	TRBJ1-3	few	TRBV5-1	CASSLEVTGKGNTIYF	TGCGCCAGCAGCTTGGAGGTGACAGGGAAGGGAAACACCATATATTTT
.	TRBJ2-3	.	TRBV7-9	CASSLFSVRTDVFIDTQYF	TGTGCCAGCAGCTTATTTTCGGTACGGACAGACGTTTTTATAGATACGCAGTATTTT
TRBD2	TRBJ2-1	.	TRBV19	CASSIDRITSGIYNEQFF	TGTGCCAGTAGTATAGATCGTATAACTAGCGGTATCTACAATGAGCAGTTCTTC
TRBD1	TRBJ2-7	.	TRBV7-6	CASSPRQGSYEQYF	TGTGCCAGCAGCCCCCGACAGGGGTCCTACGAGCAGTACTTC
.	TRBJ1-2	few	TRBV5-4	CASSLEVLGEANYGYTF	TGTGCCAGCAGCTTGGAAGTACTCGGAGAAGCTAACTATGGCTACACCTTC
.	TRBJ1-3	.	TRBV7-8	CASSVTGNSGNTIYF	TGTGCCAGCAGCGTTACAGGGAACTCTGGAAACACCATATATTTT
TRBD1	TRBJ2-5	.	TRBV27	CASSWGQASQETQYF	TGTGCCAGCAGTTGGGGACAGGCTAGCCAAGAGACCCAGTACTTC
.	TRBJ1-6	.	TRBV6-1	CASSEQDWNNSPLHF	TGTGCCAGCAGTGAACAGGACTGGAATAATTCACCCCTCCACTTT
TRBD2	TRBJ2-5	.	TRBV5-4	CASSLRGGEETQYF	TGTGCCAGCAGCTTGCGGGGGGGCGAGGAGACCCAGTACTTC
TRBD2	TRBJ2-3	.	TRBV18	CASSSRTSGTDTQYF	TGTGCCAGCTCATCTAGGACTAGCGGCACAGATACGCAGTATTTT
.	TRBJ1-1	.	TRBV14	CASSQALGGAFF	TGTGCCAGCAGCCAAGCCCTCGGAGGGGCTTTCTTT
.	TRBJ2-2	.	TRBV4-1	CASSQDSRGATGELFF	TGCGCCAGCAGCCAAGATAGTCGGGGGGCCACCGGGGAGCTGTTTTTT
TRBD1	TRBJ2-7	.	TRBV7-9	CASRETGGGSYEQYF	TGTGCCAGCAGGGAAACAGGGGGCGGCTCCTACGAGCAGTACTTC
TRBD2	TRBJ2-1	.	TRBV7-2	CASSFQGLAGNEQFF	TGTGCCAGCAGCTTTCAAGGACTAGCAGGGAATGAGCAGTTCTTC
TRBD1	TRBJ1-4	.	TRBV5-4	CASSRSGTENEKLFF	TGTGCCAGCAGCCGATCCGGGACAGAGAATGAAAAACTGTTTTTT
.	TRBJ1-5	.	TRBV4-1	CASSQSGQTNQPQHF	TGCGCCAGCAGCCAATCCGGACAGACCAATCAGCCCCAGCATTTT
.	TRBJ1-4	once	TRBV7-9	CASSKQGITNEKLFF	TGTGCCAGCAGCAAACAGGGTATCACTAATGAAAAACTGTTTTTT
.	TRBJ2-2	.	TRBV3-1/TRBV3-2	CASSQEGQGGELFF	TGTGCCAGCAGCCAAGAGGGGCAGGGCGGGGAGCTGTTTTTT
TRBD2	TRBJ2-3	.	TRBV9	CASSATRTSRATDTQYF	TGTGCCAGCAGCGCCACCCGGACTAGCCGAGCCACAGATACGCAGTATTTT
.	TRBJ1-2	.	TRBV29-1	CSGQANYGYTF	TGCAGCGGGCAAGCTAACTATGGCTACACCTTC
.	TRBJ2-2	.	TRBV5-4	CASSLVANTGELFF	TGTGCCAGCAGCTTGGTAGCGAACACCGGGGAGCTGTTTTTT
TRBD2	TRBJ2-7	.	TRBV5-1	CASSQNSGSSYEQYF	TGCGCCAGCAGCCAGAATAGCGGGAGCTCCTACGAGCAGTACTTC
.	TRBJ1-1	once	TRBV6-5	CASRGTLNTEAFF	TGTGCCAGCAGGGGGACACTGAACACTGAAGCTTTCTTT
TRBD1	TRBJ1-3	few	TRBV7-9	CASSLEGAPGNTIYF	TGTGCCAGCAGCTTAGAGGGGGCGCCTGGAAACACCATATATTTT
.	TRBJ1-5	.	TRBV29-1	CSVEGKRESNQPQHF	TGCAGCGTTGAAGGGAAGAGGGAAAGCAATCAGCCCCAGCATTTT